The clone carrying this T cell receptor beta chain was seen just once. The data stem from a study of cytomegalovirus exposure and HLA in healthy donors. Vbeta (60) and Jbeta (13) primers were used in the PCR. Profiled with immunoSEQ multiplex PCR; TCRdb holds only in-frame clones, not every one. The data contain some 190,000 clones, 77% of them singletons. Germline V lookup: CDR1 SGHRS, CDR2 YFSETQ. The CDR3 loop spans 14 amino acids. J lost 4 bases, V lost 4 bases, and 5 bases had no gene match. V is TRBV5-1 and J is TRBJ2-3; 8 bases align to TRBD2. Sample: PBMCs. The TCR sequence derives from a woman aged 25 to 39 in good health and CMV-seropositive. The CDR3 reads CASSPGGPADTQYF. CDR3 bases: TGCGCCAGCAGCCCGGGAGGGCCCGCAGATACGCAGTATTTT.